This TCR beta chain was obtained from a study of CD4 T cells in relation to SARS-CoV-2 and coronaviruses. Trimming removed 4 bases from V and 1 base from J, with 13 bases in between. Germline lookup yields CDR1 SNHLY and CDR2 FYNNEI. CDR3 length: 15 residues. Turning to this clone: Antigen specificity is unknown.

Method: immunoSEQ multiplex PCR; TCRdb's copy keeps in-frame clones and lacks some. The data contain roughly 43,000 clones, around 80% of them seen just once; the ten biggest clones take up 1.1% to 1.5%. The sample consisted of naive CD4+ T cells from PBMCs, cultured in vitro. Subset meaning: naive CD4+ T cells isolated by negative enrichment. The receptor was isolated from an adult with COVID-19. This chain links TRBV2 with TRBJ1-1, with a tentative D call TRBD1 (5 bases). CDR3 coding DNA: TGTGCCAGCAGTGGGTTCGGGGGAAGGAACACTGAAGCTTTCTTT. Protein product: CASSGFGGRNTEAFF.